Listed below are T cell receptor beta chains from one sample, sequenced in a study of T cell responses to AZD1222 COVID-19 vaccine. Assay: immunoSEQ multiplex PCR; the TCRdb copy retains only in-frame clones and omits some. This sample has about 110,000 clones, with around 82% found just once. Here the sequenced sample was peripheral blood, taken on day 0 of AZD1222 vaccination. The origin of the receptors is an adult in good health. Both conserved end residues are part of each CDR3. The D gene is left open where the match is weak. Expanded clones are given a class, and other clones once, few, many or no size at all.

d_gene	v_gene	j_gene	abundance	CDR3aa	CDR3nt
-	TRBV4-3	TRBJ2-6	-	CASSQEGVNSGVNVLTF	TGCGCCAGCAGCCAAGAGGGAGTAAACTCTGGGGTCAACGTCCTGACTTTC
TRBD2	TRBV6-4	TRBJ2-1	-	CASSELAGGHNEQFF	TGTGCCAGCAGTGAACTAGCGGGGGGGCACAATGAGCAGTTCTTC
-	TRBV7-2	TRBJ2-5	-	CASRSDARTQYF	TGTGCCAGCCGTAGCGATGCACGGACCCAGTACTTC
-	TRBV2	TRBJ1-4	-	CASCCRQFKATNEKLFF	TGTGCCAGCTGTTGCAGACAGTTTAAAGCAACTAATGAAAAACTGTTTTTT
-	TRBV27	TRBJ2-7	-	CASSLGNYEQYF	TGTGCCAGCAGTTTAGGGAACTACGAGCAGTACTTC
TRBD1	TRBV15	TRBJ2-7	-	CATSPSLGQEYEQYF	TGTGCCACCAGCCCCAGCCTGGGACAGGAATACGAGCAGTACTTC
-	TRBV14	TRBJ1-1	once	CASSQSEWRDTEAFF	TGTGCCAGCAGCCAAAGTGAATGGCGGGACACTGAAGCTTTCTTT
TRBD2	TRBV6-2/TRBV6-3	TRBJ2-7	-	CASSSRARRGELGSYEQYF	TGTGCCAGCAGCTCTCGGGCCCGACGGGGGGAGCTAGGGTCCTACGAGCAGTACTTC
TRBD1	TRBV6-4	TRBJ2-3	-	CASSDGTGGTDTQYF	TGTGCCAGCAGTGACGGGACAGGGGGCACAGATACGCAGTATTTT
-	TRBV6-5	TRBJ2-2	-	CAGQEGTGELFF	TGTGCCGGCCAGGAGGGCACCGGGGAGCTGTTTTTT
-	TRBV20-1	TRBJ2-3	-	CSAGRTDTQYF	TGCAGTGCTGGTAGGACAGATACGCAGTATTTT
TRBD2	TRBV11-2	TRBJ2-3	-	CASSSPSGISTDTQYF	TGTGCCAGCAGCTCCCCTAGCGGAATAAGCACAGATACGCAGTATTTT
-	TRBV6-5	TRBJ1-5	-	CASSYSSSKEPQHF	TGTGCCAGCAGTTATTCCAGCAGCAAGGAGCCCCAGCATTTT
TRBD1	TRBV11-3	TRBJ1-1	-	CASSPPGQVNTEAFF	TGTGCCAGCAGCCCGCCGGGACAGGTGAACACTGAAGCTTTCTTT
TRBD1	TRBV30	TRBJ1-3	-	CAWSAGTGVFGVSGNTIYF	TGTGCCTGGAGTGCCGGGACAGGGGTTTTCGGGGTTTCTGGAAACACCATATATTTT
-	TRBV5-1	TRBJ2-3	-	CASSPPAGISTDTQYF	TGCGCCAGCAGCCCCCCTGCCGGGATTAGCACAGATACGCAGTATTTT
-	TRBV4-1	TRBJ1-2	-	CASSQPDILGGYTF	TGCGCCAGCAGCCAACCCGACATACTCGGTGGCTACACCTTC
-	TRBV7-2	TRBJ2-2	-	CASSLFGAGANTGELFF	TGTGCCAGCAGCTTGTTCGGAGCGGGCGCGAACACCGGGGAGCTGTTTTTT
-	TRBV7-8	TRBJ1-3	few	CASSQWPLTLAGNTIYF	TGTGCCAGCAGCCAGTGGCCGTTAACGCTTGCCGGAAACACCATATATTTT
TRBD1	TRBV6-6	TRBJ2-7	-	CASSYSGTGGPYEQYF	TGTGCCAGCAGTTACTCTGGGACAGGGGGCCCCTACGAGCAGTACTTC
-	TRBV10-3	TRBJ1-2	-	CAISESLYNYGYTF	TGTGCCATCAGTGAGTCTTTGTATAACTATGGCTACACCTTC
TRBD1	TRBV5-6	TRBJ1-6	few	CASSVDRTNSPLHF	TGTGCCAGCAGCGTGGACAGGACTAATTCACCCCTCCACTTT
-	TRBV4-2	TRBJ1-5	many	CASSRQVDNQPQHF	TGTGCCAGCAGCCGACAGGTAGACAATCAGCCCCAGCATTTT
-	TRBV2	TRBJ1-5	once	CASSDGGKGSNQPQHF	TGTGCCAGCAGTGACGGTGGGAAGGGCAGCAATCAGCCCCAGCATTTT
-	TRBV4-1	TRBJ1-2	-	CASSQEWGGGYTF	TGCGCCAGCAGCCAAGAGTGGGGTGGAGGCTACACCTTC
TRBD1	TRBV5-1	TRBJ1-4	-	CASSKNPTGLNEKLFF	TGCGCCAGCAGCAAGAACCCGACAGGGCTTAATGAAAAACTGTTTTTT
TRBD2	TRBV27	TRBJ2-7	-	CASSRSGGFLSYEQYF	TGTGCCAGCAGTCGGAGCGGGGGCTTCCTCTCCTACGAGCAGTACTTC
-	TRBV7-9	TRBJ2-5	-	CASSPLGGSQETQYF	TGTGCCAGCAGCCCCCTGGGGGGATCGCAAGAGACCCAGTACTTC
-	TRBV5-6	TRBJ2-6	-	CASSLGPTGANVLTF	TGTGCCAGCAGCTTGGGTCCAACGGGGGCCAACGTCCTGACTTTC
-	TRBV5-1	TRBJ2-7	-	CASSLEGWEQYF	TGCGCCAGCAGCTTGGAGGGTTGGGAGCAGTACTTC
-	TRBV28	TRBJ1-2	once	CASSLHTGLGYGYTF	TGTGCCAGCAGTTTACACACAGGGCTAGGCTATGGCTACACCTTC
-	TRBV6-5	TRBJ2-7	-	CASSTLDADKEYF	TGTGCCAGCAGTACGCTCGACGCGGACAAGGAGTACTTC
-	TRBV4-1	TRBJ1-2	-	CASSQDLTGPRGYTF	TGCGCCAGCAGCCAAGATCTAACGGGGCCAAGGGGCTACACCTTC
-	TRBV19	TRBJ1-5	-	CASMGSGSPGQPQHF	TGTGCCAGTATGGGATCCGGGTCCCCCGGGCAGCCCCAGCATTTT
TRBD1	TRBV6-4	TRBJ1-5	-	CASSTGTGGEPQHF	TGTGCCAGCAGTACCGGGACAGGGGGTGAACCCCAGCATTTT
-	TRBV5-4	TRBJ1-1	-	CASTNTGALNTEAFF	TGTGCCAGCACCAACACCGGGGCGTTGAACACTGAAGCTTTCTTT
-	TRBV20-1	TRBJ2-7	-	CSARPGEQYF	TGCAGTGCTAGACCGGGCGAGCAGTACTTC
TRBD1	TRBV19	TRBJ2-7	-	CASSGQVYEQYF	TGTGCCAGTTCGGGACAGGTCTACGAGCAGTACTTC
-	TRBV7-2	TRBJ1-1	-	CASSLGSSWGTEAFF	TGTGCCAGCAGCTTAGGGAGTAGTTGGGGCACTGAAGCTTTCTTT
TRBD1	TRBV11-3	TRBJ1-5	-	CASSPGGGQGNQPQHF	TGTGCCAGCAGCCCAGGTGGGGGACAGGGGAATCAGCCCCAGCATTTT
TRBD2	TRBV5-1	TRBJ2-3	-	CASSLGGGWDTQYF	TGCGCCAGCAGCTTGGGCGGGGGTTGGGATACGCAGTATTTT
-	TRBV20-1	TRBJ2-7	-	CSASEGPLILSYEQYF	TGCAGTGCTAGTGAGGGACCACTCATTCTTAGCTACGAGCAGTACTTC
TRBD1	TRBV19	TRBJ1-5	-	CASSPQGAYSNQPQHF	TGTGCCAGTAGTCCACAGGGGGCCTATAGCAATCAGCCCCAGCATTTT
-	TRBV6-4	TRBJ1-1	-	CASSDSGGLGNTEAFF	TGTGCCAGCAGTGACTCGGGGGGTTTAGGTAACACTGAAGCTTTCTTT
TRBD1	TRBV7-3	TRBJ2-6	-	CASSTSGGSGANVLTF	TGTGCCAGCAGCACTTCAGGGGGCTCTGGGGCCAACGTCCTGACTTTC
TRBD1	TRBV12-5	TRBJ1-5	-	CASGRDRDGNQPQHF	TGTGCTAGTGGTCGAGACAGGGATGGCAATCAGCCCCAGCATTTT
-	TRBV6-5	TRBJ1-6	once	CASSLRQSNSPLHF	TGTGCCAGCAGTTTGCGACAGTCTAATTCACCCCTCCACTTT
TRBD1	TRBV11-3	TRBJ2-3	-	CASSPRQGLMDTQYF	TGTGCCAGCAGCCCTCGACAGGGTTTGATGGATACGCAGTATTTT
TRBD1	TRBV7-2	TRBJ2-7	-	CASSLGGTGFEQYF	TGTGCCAGCAGCTTAGGAGGGACAGGGTTCGAGCAGTACTTC
-	TRBV4-1	TRBJ2-1	-	CASSQEEAVNEQFF	TGCGCCAGCAGCCAAGAGGAAGCAGTCAATGAGCAGTTCTTC
TRBD1	TRBV24-1	TRBJ2-5	-	CATSDPGGQETQYF	TGTGCCACCAGTGATCCAGGGGGCCAAGAGACCCAGTACTTC
-	TRBV15	TRBJ1-1	-	CATSRNWGGATEAFF	TGTGCCACCAGCAGAAACTGGGGGGGGGCGACTGAAGCTTTCTTT
-	TRBV4-1	TRBJ1-5	-	CASSQDGWGNQPQHF	TGCGCCAGCAGCCAAGACGGATGGGGCAATCAGCCCCAGCATTTT
-	TRBV27	TRBJ2-5	-	CASSSGLPERDQYF	TGTGCCAGCAGTTCGGGACTGCCAGAAAGAGACCAGTACTTC
TRBD2	TRBV7-2	TRBJ2-1	-	CASSFTSGGARNEQFF	TGTGCCAGCAGTTTTACTAGCGGGGGGGCTCGGAATGAGCAGTTCTTC
TRBD1	TRBV4-3	TRBJ2-7	-	CASSHDRGSYEQYF	TGCGCCAGCAGCCACGACAGGGGCTCCTACGAGCAGTACTTC
TRBD2	TRBV7-9	TRBJ2-1	-	CASSLELAGGQFF	TGTGCCAGCAGCTTAGAGCTAGCGGGGGGGCAGTTCTTC